Below are 24 T cell receptor beta chains sequenced from a single sample in a study of blood T cell repertoires in COVID-19. Some clones are missing from TCRdb's copy, which holds only in-frame ones; the method was immunoSEQ multiplex PCR. Here the sample spans under 300,000 clones, around 83% being singletons. The sequenced material came from peripheral blood. The source of these receptors is a woman aged 18-29 years with acute or convalescent COVID-19.

The rearrangement joins TRBV5-1 to TRBJ2-7; 9 nucleotides align to TRBD2. V gave up 1 base and J gave up 4 bases; unmatched junction bases: 9. The germline gives CDR1 SGHRS, CDR2 YFSETQ. The CDR3 contains 16 residues. The CDR3 nucleotides are TGCGCCAGCAGCTTGCGGGGACTAGCTCTAGGTTACGAGCAGTACTTC. Translating gives CASSLRGLALGYEQYF.

V usage is TRBV7-2 and J usage is TRBJ1-3; possible D gene TRBD1, 6 bases. Deletions cut 6 bases from V and 0 bases from J, with 15 bases between. CDR1 SGHTA and CDR2 FQGNSA come from the germline V gene. This CDR3 spans 16 amino acids. For the CDR3, the DNA is TGTGCCAGCAGAAGACTGGCGGGGGCCTCTGGAAACACCATATATTTT. As protein: CASRRLAGASGNTIYF. The variable domain in full, with the rest retrieved from reference TRBV7-2 and TRBJ1-3, is GAGVSQSPSNKVTEKGKDVELRCDPISGHTALYWYRQSLGQGLEFLIYFQGNSAPDKSGLPSDRFSAERTGGSVSTLTIQRTQQEDSAVYLCASRRLAGASGNTIYFGEGSWLTVV.

The V call is TRBV7-9, the J call TRBJ2-1; tentatively, D is TRBD2 (5 bases). CDR3 size: 13 residues. Deletions cut 10 bases from V and 6 bases from J, with 16 bases between. The germline CDR1 and CDR2 sequences are SEHNR and FQNEAQ (reference sequence). This CDR3 is CATWTLGSNEQFF. The CDR3 DNA follows: TGTGCCACCTGGACTTTGGGGTCCAATGAGCAGTTCTTC.

The chain combines TRBV2 with TRBJ2-2, with D possibly matching TRBD2 (5 bases). V lost 7 bases to trimming and J lost 1 base, with 19 bases between them. The CDR3 runs to 17 residues. Germline CDR1 and CDR2: SNHLY and FYNNEI. The CDR3 reads CASTATRTGKNTGELFF. CDR3 DNA: TGTGCCAGCACCGCGACCCGGACGGGAAAGAACACCGGGGAGCTGTTTTTT.

The gene calls are TRBV24-1 and TRBJ2-1, with 7 nucleotides matching TRBD1. CDR3 length equals 18 residues. Looked up from germline, CDR1 is KGHDR and CDR2 is SFDVKD. The V segment lost 4 bases and the J segment 4 bases; nucleotides outside the gene matches: 15. The CDR3 DNA reads TGTGCCACCAGTGACCACCGACAGGGCCGGAAGTCTTACAATGAGCAGTTCTTC. Residues: CATSDHRQGRKSYNEQFF.

This chain links TRBV28 with TRBJ1-5, with 7 bases aligning to TRBD1. CDR1 and CDR2 from the germline V gene are MDHEN and SYDVKM. J gave up 3 bases and V 6 bases, and 8 bases lay outside the gene matches. The CDR3 sequence is 15 residues long. The CDR3 nucleotides read TGTGCCAGCAGGGGGACAGCAAACGACAATCAGCCCCAGCATTTT. This encodes CASRGTANDNQPQHF. The complete variable domain, with remaining parts taken from reference TRBV28 and TRBJ1-5, reads DVKVTQSSRYLVKRTGEKVFLECVQDMDHENMFWYRQDPGLGLRLIYFSYDVKMKEKGDIPEGYSVSREKKERFSLILESASTNQTSMYLCASRGTANDNQPQHFGDGTRLSIL.

The chain uses TRBV19 and TRBJ2-7, with 9 bases identical to TRBD1. The CDR3 is 14 residues long. The J segment lost 2 bases and the V segment lost 6 bases, leaving 5 bases of the junction unmatched. CDR1 is LNHDA, CDR2 SQIVND, per germline (reference sequence). DNA for the CDR3: TGTGCCAGTAGAAGGACAGGGGAGACCTACGAGCAGTACTTC. Its translation is CASRRTGETYEQYF. The full variable domain, completed using reference TRBV19 and TRBJ2-7, is DGGITQSPKYLFRKEGQNVTLSCEQNLNHDAMYWYRQDPGQGLRLIYYSQIVNDFQKGDIAEGYSVSREKKESFPLTVTSAQKNPTAFYLCASRRTGETYEQYFGPGTRLTVT.

This chain connects TRBV18 to TRBJ1-1; TRBD1 aligns across 7 bases. Germline lookup yields CDR1 KGHSH and CDR2 LQKENI. V shed 5 bases and J 4 bases; nucleotides not matched to a gene: 10. The CDR3 has 15 amino acids. The CDR3 region has the DNA TGTGCCAGCTCAACCATGGGGCACAGGGGCACTGAAGCTTTCTTT. It encodes CASSTMGHRGTEAFF.

The chain joins TRBV7-9 to TRBJ2-7; D possibly corresponds to TRBD1 (5 bases). V gave up 2 bases and J gave up 5 bases, with 13 bases separating them. The germline V gene has CDR1 SEHNR and CDR2 FQNEAQ (reference sequence). CDR3 length: 14 residues. CDR3: CASSLQGSQDEQYF. CDR3 in DNA: TGTGCCAGCAGCTTACAGGGTTCGCAAGACGAGCAGTACTTC. Combining the CDR3 with reference TRBV7-9 and TRBJ2-7 gives the whole variable domain DTGVSQNPRHKITKRGQNVTFRCDPISEHNRLYWYRQTLGQGPEFLTYFQNEAQLEKSRLLSDRFSAERPKGSFSTLEIQRTEQGDSAMYLCASSLQGSQDEQYFGPGTRLTVT.

CDR3 residues: CASSLFGGQGSSYTF. In DNA form, the CDR3 reads TGTGCCAGCAGCTTATTCGGGGGACAGGGGAGTAGCTACACCTTC. V is TRBV11-2 and J is TRBJ1-2, with 10 bases identical to TRBD1. Germline V CDR1 and CDR2: SGHAT, FQNNGV. The CDR3 has 15 residues. Germline trimming cut 2 bases from V and 9 bases from J; bases unmatched to any gene: 9.

The chain recombines TRBV6-5 with TRBJ2-2; 8 bases fit TRBD2. The CDR3 contains 14 residues. Germline V lookup: CDR1 MNHEY, CDR2 SVGAGI. The J segment lost 7 bases and the V segment lost 7 bases, leaving 8 bases of the junction unmatched. Here the CDR3 DNA reads TGTGCCAGCAAGGACGGACTAGCAGGCGGGGAGCTGTTTTTT. This gives the protein CASKDGLAGGELFF.

This clone was observed a handful of times. This CDR3 is CASSIGAGASEQYF. As DNA, the CDR3 is TGTGCCAGTAGTATCGGCGCGGGGGCGTCAGAGCAGTACTTC. The chain uses TRBV19 and TRBJ2-7; D might be TRBD2 (7 bases). Germline V gene lookup returns CDR1 LNHDA and CDR2 SQIVND (reference sequence). V was trimmed by 3 bases and J by 7 bases, leaving 16 bases between them. The CDR3 loop spans 14 amino acids.

The V and J genes are TRBV7-9 and TRBJ1-1, with 8 nucleotides matching TRBD1. The junction had 8 bases not matched to a gene; V was cut back by 1 base and J by 1 base. CDR1 is SEHNR and CDR2 is FQNEAQ in the germline V gene (reference sequence). This CDR3 is 17 amino acids long. The chain's CDR3 is CASSLGGTGFGNTEAFF. The DNA of the CDR3 is TGTGCCAGCAGCTTAGGGGGGACAGGATTTGGGAACACTGAAGCTTTCTTT.

The CDR3 region is CASSQEKASGTDTQYF. The CDR3 DNA sequence: TGCGCCAGCAGCCAAGAAAAGGCTAGCGGAACAGATACGCAGTATTTT. The gene calls are TRBV4-3 and TRBJ2-3, with 7 bases lining up with TRBD2. There are 16 residues in the CDR3. Germline loops: CDR1 LGHNA, CDR2 YSLEER. Trimming removed 0 bases from V and 3 bases from J; junction bases left unmatched: 6.

The V gene is TRBV7-2, the J gene TRBJ2-3, with TRBD2 matching 9 bases. CDR1 is SGHTA and CDR2 is FQGNSA in the germline V gene. Trimming removed 1 base from V and 2 bases from J; junction bases left unmatched: 1. There are 15 residues in the CDR3. The CDR3 DNA follows: TGTGCCAGCAGCTTAGGACTAGCGGACACAGATACGCAGTATTTT. Translated, it gives CASSLGLADTDTQYF.

Only a few counts were recorded for this clone. CDR3 sequence: CASSITETHPTEAFF. The CDR3 nucleotides are TGTGCCAGCAGCATCACAGAGACCCACCCCACTGAAGCTTTCTTT. The rearrangement uses TRBV3-1 (or the pseudogene TRBV3-2) and TRBJ1-1; D call uncertain. Trimming took off 5 bases at V and 4 bases at J, with 17 bases between the two ends. Germline CDR1 is LGHDT and CDR2 is YNNKEL (reference sequence). The CDR3 sequence is 15 residues long.

The CDR3 loop is CASSYPQGTNTEAFF. DNA for the CDR3: TGTGCCAGCAGTTACCCACAGGGGACCAACACTGAAGCTTTCTTT. The chain has TRBV6-2 or TRBV6-3 and TRBJ1-1; 7 bases are shared with TRBD1. V gave up 2 bases and J gave up 2 bases; unmatched junction bases: 5. This CDR3 is 15 amino acids long. Germline loops: CDR1 MNHEY, CDR2 SVGEGT.

V is TRBV5-5 and J is TRBJ2-5; 8 bases agree with TRBD1. Trimming took 3 bases from V and 2 from J; bases not matched to a gene: 6. The CDR3 length is 15 residues. In germline, CDR1 is SGHKS, CDR2 YYEKEE (reference sequence). For the CDR3, the DNA is TGTGCCAGCAGCTCCGGACAGGGAGGACAAGAGACCCAGTACTTC. Amino acid sequence: CASSSGQGGQETQYF.

This clone was detected a few times. This chain joins TRBV9 and TRBJ2-5; no definite D call. The V gene lost 0 bases and the J gene lost 3 bases, with 9 bases spanning the gap. Germline V lookup: CDR1 SGDLS, CDR2 YYNGEE. This CDR3 contains 14 residues. CDR3 bases: TGTGCCAGCAGCGTAGAAGACTGGGAAGAGACCCAGTACTTC. Translating it yields CASSVEDWEETQYF.

V usage is TRBV4-2 and J usage is TRBJ2-1, with 11 bases that match TRBD2. Germline V gene lookup returns CDR1 LGHNA and CDR2 YNFKEQ. The V segment lost 0 bases and the J segment 9 bases; nucleotides outside the gene matches: 10. The CDR3 spans 17 residues. The CDR3 loop is CASSQDEASGRYGEQFF. The CDR3 bases are TGTGCCAGCAGCCAAGATGAAGCTAGCGGGAGGTATGGTGAGCAGTTCTTC.

The V call is TRBV6-5, the J call TRBJ1-4, with D possibly matching TRBD1 (5 bases). Trimming removed 5 bases at V and 1 base at J, with 8 bases between. The CDR3 extends over 14 amino acids. Germline CDR1 MNHEY, CDR2 SVGAGI. CDR3 sequence reads: CASSQTETNEKLFF. The CDR3 nucleotides are TGTGCCAGCAGTCAGACAGAAACTAATGAAAAACTGTTTTTT.

The rearrangement uses TRBV4-1 and TRBJ2-7; 9 nucleotides line up with TRBD2. Germline trimming cut 4 bases from V and 6 bases from J; bases unmatched to any gene: 7. The germline V gene encodes CDR1 MGHRA and CDR2 YSYEKL. The CDR3 spans 14 residues. CDR3 in amino acids: CASSPGTSWIEQYF. The CDR3 region has the DNA TGCGCCAGCAGCCCGGGGACTAGCTGGATCGAGCAGTACTTC.

This chain connects TRBV6-5 to TRBJ1-1; TRBD1 matches at 9 bases. V shed 8 bases and J 4 bases; nucleotides not matched to a gene: 8. Germline V gene data show CDR1 as MNHEY and CDR2 as SVGAGI. This CDR3 region has 14 residues. As DNA, the CDR3 is TGTGCCAGCCACCACAGGGGGCCGATCACTGAAGCTTTCTTT. As protein: CASHHRGPITEAFF.

A single count supports this clone. The V gene is TRBV7-2, the J gene TRBJ2-7; no clear D gene. The V end lost 7 bases, the J end lost 2 bases, and 18 bases lay between the germline ends. From germline, CDR1 is SGHTA and CDR2 FQGNSA. There are 15 residues in the CDR3. CDR3 residues: CASTLNTMGTYEQYF. In nucleotides, the CDR3 is TGTGCCAGCACCCTTAATACAATGGGCACCTACGAGCAGTACTTC.